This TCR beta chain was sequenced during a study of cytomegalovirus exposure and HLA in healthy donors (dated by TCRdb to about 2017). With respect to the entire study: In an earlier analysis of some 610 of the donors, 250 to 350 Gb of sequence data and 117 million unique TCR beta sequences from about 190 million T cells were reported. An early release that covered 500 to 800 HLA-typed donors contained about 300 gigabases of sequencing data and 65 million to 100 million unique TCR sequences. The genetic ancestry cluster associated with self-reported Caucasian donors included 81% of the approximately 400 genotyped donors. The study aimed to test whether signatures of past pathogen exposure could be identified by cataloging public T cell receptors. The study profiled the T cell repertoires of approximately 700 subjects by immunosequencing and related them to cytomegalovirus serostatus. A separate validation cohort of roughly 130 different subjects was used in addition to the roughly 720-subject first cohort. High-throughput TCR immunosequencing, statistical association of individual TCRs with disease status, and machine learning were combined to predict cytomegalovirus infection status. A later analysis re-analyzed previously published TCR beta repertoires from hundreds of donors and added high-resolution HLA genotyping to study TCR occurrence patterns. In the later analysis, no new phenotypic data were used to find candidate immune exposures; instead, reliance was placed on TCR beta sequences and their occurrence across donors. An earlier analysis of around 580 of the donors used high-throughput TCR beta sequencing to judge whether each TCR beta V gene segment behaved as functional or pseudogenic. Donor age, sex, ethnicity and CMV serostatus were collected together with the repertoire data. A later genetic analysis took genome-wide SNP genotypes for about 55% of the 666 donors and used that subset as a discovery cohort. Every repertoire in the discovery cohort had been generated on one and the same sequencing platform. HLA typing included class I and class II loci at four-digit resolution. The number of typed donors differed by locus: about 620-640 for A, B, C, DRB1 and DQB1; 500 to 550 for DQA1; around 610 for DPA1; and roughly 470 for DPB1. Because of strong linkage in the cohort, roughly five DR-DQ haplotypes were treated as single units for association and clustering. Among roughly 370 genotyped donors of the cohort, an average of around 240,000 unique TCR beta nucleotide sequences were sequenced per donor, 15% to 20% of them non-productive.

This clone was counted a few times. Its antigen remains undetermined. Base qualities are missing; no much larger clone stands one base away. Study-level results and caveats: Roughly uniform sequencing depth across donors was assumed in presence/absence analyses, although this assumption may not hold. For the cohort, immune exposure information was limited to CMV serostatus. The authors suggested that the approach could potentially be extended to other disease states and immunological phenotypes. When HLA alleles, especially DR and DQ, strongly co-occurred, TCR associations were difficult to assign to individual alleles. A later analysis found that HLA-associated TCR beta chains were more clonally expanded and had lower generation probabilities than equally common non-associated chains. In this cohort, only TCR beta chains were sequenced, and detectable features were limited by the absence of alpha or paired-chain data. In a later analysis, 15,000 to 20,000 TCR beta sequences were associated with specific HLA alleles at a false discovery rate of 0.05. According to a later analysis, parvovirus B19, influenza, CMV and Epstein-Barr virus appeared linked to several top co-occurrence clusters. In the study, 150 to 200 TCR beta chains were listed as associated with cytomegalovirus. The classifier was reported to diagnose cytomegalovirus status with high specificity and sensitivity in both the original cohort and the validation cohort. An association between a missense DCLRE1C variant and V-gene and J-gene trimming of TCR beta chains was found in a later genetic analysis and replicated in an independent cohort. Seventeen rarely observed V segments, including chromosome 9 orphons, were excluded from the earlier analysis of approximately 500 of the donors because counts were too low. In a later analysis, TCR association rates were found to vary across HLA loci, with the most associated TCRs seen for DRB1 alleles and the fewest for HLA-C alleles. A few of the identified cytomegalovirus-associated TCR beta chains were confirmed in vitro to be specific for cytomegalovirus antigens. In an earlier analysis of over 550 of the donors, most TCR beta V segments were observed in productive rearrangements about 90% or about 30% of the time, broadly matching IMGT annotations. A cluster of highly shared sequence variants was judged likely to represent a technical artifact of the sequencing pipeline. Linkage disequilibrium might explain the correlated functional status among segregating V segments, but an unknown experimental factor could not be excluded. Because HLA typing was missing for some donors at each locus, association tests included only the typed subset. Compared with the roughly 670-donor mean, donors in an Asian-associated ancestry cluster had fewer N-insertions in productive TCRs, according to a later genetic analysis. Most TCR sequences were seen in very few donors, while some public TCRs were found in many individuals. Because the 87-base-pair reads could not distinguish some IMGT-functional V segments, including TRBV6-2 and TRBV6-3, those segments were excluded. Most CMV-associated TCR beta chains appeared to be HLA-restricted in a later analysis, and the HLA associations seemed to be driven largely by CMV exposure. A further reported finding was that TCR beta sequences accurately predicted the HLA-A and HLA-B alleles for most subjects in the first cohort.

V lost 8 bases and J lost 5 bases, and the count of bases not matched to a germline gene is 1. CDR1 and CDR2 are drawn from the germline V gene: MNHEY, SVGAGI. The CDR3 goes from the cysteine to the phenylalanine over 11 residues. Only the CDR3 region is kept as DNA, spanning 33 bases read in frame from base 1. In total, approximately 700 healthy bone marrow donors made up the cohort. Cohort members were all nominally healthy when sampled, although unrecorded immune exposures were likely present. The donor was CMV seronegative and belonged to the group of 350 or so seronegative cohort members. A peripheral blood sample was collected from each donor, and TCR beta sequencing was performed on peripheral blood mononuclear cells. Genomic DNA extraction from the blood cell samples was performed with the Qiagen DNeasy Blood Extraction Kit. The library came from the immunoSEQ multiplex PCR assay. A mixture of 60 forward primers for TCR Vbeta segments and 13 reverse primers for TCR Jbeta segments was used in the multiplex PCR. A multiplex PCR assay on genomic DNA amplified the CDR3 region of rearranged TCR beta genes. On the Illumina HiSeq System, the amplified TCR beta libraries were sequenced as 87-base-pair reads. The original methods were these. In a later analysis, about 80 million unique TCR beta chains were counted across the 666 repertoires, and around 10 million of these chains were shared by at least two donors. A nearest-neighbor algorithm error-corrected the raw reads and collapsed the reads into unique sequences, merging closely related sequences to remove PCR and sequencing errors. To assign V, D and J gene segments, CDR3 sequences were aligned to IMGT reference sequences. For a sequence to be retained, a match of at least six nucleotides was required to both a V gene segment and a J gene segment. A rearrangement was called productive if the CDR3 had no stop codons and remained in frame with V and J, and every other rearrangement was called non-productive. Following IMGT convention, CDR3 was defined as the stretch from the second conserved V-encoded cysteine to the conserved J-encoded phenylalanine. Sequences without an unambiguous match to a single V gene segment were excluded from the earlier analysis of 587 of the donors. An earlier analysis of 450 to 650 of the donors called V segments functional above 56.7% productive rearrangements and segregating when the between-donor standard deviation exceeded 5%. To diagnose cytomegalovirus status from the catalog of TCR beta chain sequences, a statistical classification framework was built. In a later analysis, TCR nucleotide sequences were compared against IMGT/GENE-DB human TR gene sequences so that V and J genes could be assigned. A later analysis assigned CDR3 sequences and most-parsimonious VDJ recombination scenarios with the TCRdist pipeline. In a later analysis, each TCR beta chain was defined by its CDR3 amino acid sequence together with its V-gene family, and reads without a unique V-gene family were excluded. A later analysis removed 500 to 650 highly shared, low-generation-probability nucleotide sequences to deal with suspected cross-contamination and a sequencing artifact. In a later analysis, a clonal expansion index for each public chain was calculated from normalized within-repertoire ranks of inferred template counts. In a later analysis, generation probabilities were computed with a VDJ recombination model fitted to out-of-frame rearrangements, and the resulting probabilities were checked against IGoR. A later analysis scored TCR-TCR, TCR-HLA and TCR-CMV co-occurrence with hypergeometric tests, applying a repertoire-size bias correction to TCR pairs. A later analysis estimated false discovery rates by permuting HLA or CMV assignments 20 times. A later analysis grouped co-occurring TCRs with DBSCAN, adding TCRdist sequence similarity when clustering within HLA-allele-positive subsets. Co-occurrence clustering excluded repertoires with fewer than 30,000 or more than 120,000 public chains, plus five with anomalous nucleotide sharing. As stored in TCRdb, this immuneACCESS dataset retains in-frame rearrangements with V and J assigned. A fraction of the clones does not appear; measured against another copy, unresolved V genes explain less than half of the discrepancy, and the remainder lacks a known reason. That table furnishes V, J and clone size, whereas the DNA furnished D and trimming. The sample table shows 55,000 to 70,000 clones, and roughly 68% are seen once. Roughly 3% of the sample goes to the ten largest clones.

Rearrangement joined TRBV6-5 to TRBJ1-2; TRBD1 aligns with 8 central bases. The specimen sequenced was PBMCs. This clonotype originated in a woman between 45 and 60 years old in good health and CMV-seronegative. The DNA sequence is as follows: TGTGCCAGCGGACAGGGATATGGCTACACCTTC. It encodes CASGQGYGYTF.